The 25 T cell receptor beta chains below all came from one sample that was sequenced in a study of Ad26.COV2.S vaccination and SARS-CoV-2 variants. Stated treatment: 15 to 20 received Ad26.COV2.S at low or high dose, single or two shots; 5 received placebo; per-sample allocation not given. Sample collection was performed on day 63 after the first vaccine or placebo injection. Some clones are missing from TCRdb's copy, which holds only in-frame ones; the method was immunoSEQ multiplex PCR. The sample contains some 410,000 clones, about 90% of which appear only once. The sequencing used peripheral blood, collected in a trial of Ad26.COV2.S vaccine versus placebo. These receptors all stem from a person aged 18-60 years who received the Ad26.COV2.S COVID-19 vaccine or a placebo.

With respect to this clone: Other DNA variants within this sample encode the same CDR3. CDR3 sequence: CASSLGGSYNEQFF. In nucleotides, the CDR3 is TGTGCCAGCAGTTTAGGGGGCTCCTACAATGAGCAGTTCTTC. J is TRBJ2-1 and V is TRBV6-2 or TRBV6-3, with a possible D match to TRBD1 (6 bases). Trimming pared 4 bases from V and 0 bases from J, leaving 7 bases between. There are 14 residues in the CDR3. Germline V CDR1 and CDR2: MNHEY, SVGEGT.

V gene TRBV5-4 combines with J gene TRBJ1-2, with D possibly TRBD1 on 5 matching bases. This CDR3 contains 14 residues. The germline gives CDR1 SGHNT, CDR2 YYREEE (reference sequence). The V end lost 0 bases, the J end lost 8 bases, and 14 bases lay between the germline ends. The DNA for the CDR3 is TGTGCCAGCAGCTTGGTGTCCAGGGCAGGAGGCTACACCTTC. Protein sequence: CASSLVSRAGGYTF.

Notes on this clone: This may arise from a read error, as a much more abundant clone is one base away. This sample includes further DNA sequences coding for the same CDR3. V gene TRBV12-3 or TRBV12-4 combines with J gene TRBJ1-1; D is perhaps TRBD1 (6 bases). The CDR3 runs 13 residues. The CDR3 here is CASSLGGNTEAFF. CDR3 nucleotide sequence: TGTGCCAGCAGCTTAGGGGGGAACACTGAAGCTTTCTTT.

This chain uses TRBV7-9 with TRBJ1-5, with D unresolved. With 0 bases removed from V and 8 bases from J, the gap between germline ends came to 5 bases. This CDR3 is built from 12 residues. Germline values: CDR1 SEHNR, CDR2 FQNEAQ (reference sequence). The chain's CDR3 is CASSLASEPQHF. The CDR3 nucleotides are TGTGCCAGCAGCTTAGCAAGCGAGCCCCAGCATTTT.

This clone was picked up one time. The chain joins TRBV7-2 to TRBJ2-2; possibly TRBD2 for D (6 bases). CDR3 length: 16 amino acids. V was trimmed by 4 bases and J by 6 bases, leaving 18 bases between them. Germline loops: CDR1 SGHTA, CDR2 FQGNSA. CDR3 nucleotides: TGTGCCAGCAGCTGGGCGGCGGGTGGAGGGGCCGGGGAGCTGTTTTTT. Amino acid sequence: CASSWAAGGGAGELFF.

The J gene is TRBJ2-7, the V gene TRBV9, with D perhaps assigned TRBD1 or TRBD2 (6 bases each). Trimming stripped 0 bases from V and 5 bases from J, with 18 bases between. CDR3 size: 16 residues. Germline values: CDR1 SGDLS, CDR2 YYNGEE. The CDR3 DNA reads as TGTGCCAGCAGCGTAGGGGTTGGAGGGGGGTCCAACGAGCAGTACTTC. It yields the protein CASSVGVGGGSNEQYF.

This clone has a single count. The chain links TRBV20-1 to TRBJ2-7; D remains ambiguous. Per germline, CDR1 DFQATT and CDR2 SNEGSKA (reference sequence). This CDR3 spans 11 amino acids. Trimming shortened V by 7 bases and J by 1 base, and 8 bases separated the two germline ends. As DNA, the CDR3 is TGCAGTGTCTGGGGATCCTACGAGCAGTACTTC. This codes for CSVWGSYEQYF.

The chain is built from TRBV18 and TRBJ2-1; D call uncertain. Between the trimmed V and J ends, which lost 8 bases and 0 bases, there was a span of 14 bases. Germline lookup yields CDR1 KGHSH and CDR2 LQKENI. The CDR3 length is 15 residues. The CDR3 reads CASTGWGGSYNEQFF. The CDR3 coding sequence is TGTGCCAGCACCGGGTGGGGTGGCTCCTACAATGAGCAGTTCTTC.

The chain has TRBV6-5 and TRBJ2-3; TRBD2 matches at 7 bases. J gave up 0 bases and V 2 bases, and 5 bases lay outside the gene matches. From germline, CDR1 is MNHEY and CDR2 SVGAGI. There are 16 residues in the CDR3. For the CDR3, the DNA is TGTGCCAGCAGTTACGGATCAGCGGGGAGCACAGATACGCAGTATTTT. This encodes CASSYGSAGSTDTQYF.

This clone was counted a single time. This chain uses TRBV3-1 (or the pseudogene TRBV3-2) with TRBJ2-3, with a possible D match to TRBD2 (5 bases). Deletions cut 3 bases from V and 3 bases from J, with 7 bases between. The CDR3 extends over 13 amino acids. Per the germline V gene, CDR1 is LGHDT and CDR2 is YNNKEL (reference sequence). The CDR3 DNA sequence: TGTGCCAGCAGCCATACGGGGACAGATACGCAGTATTTT. This translates into CASSHTGTDTQYF.

The chain links TRBV30 to TRBJ2-7; D call uncertain. V was shortened by 5 bases and J by 1 base, with 12 bases between the two germline ends. This CDR3 contains 13 residues. Germline V gene lookup returns CDR1 GTSNPN and CDR2 SVGIG (reference sequence). CDR3 in DNA: TGTGCCTGGCGCTACGGGTTTTCCTACGAGCAGTACTTC. Its translation is CAWRYGFSYEQYF. Full variable domain (outside the CDR3, taken from reference TRBV30 and TRBJ2-7): SQTIHQWPATLVQPVGSPLSLECTVEGTSNPNLYWYRQAAGRGLQLLFYSVGIGQISSEVPQNLSASRPQDRQFILSSKKLLLSDSGFYLCAWRYGFSYEQYFGPGTRLTVT.

The chain carries TRBV7-2 and TRBJ1-1, with 9 nucleotides matching TRBD1. Germline CDR1 and CDR2: SGHTA and FQGNSA. V shed 5 bases and J 1 base; nucleotides not matched to a gene: 5. The CDR3 is 15 amino acids. The CDR3 protein is CASSQHRGQNTEAFF. DNA of the CDR3: TGTGCCAGCAGCCAGCACAGGGGGCAGAACACTGAAGCTTTCTTT.

J is TRBJ1-2 and V is TRBV19, with D perhaps TRBD1 (5 bases). CDR1 and CDR2 (germline): LNHDA, SQIVND (reference sequence). V was clipped by 5 bases and J by 3 bases, with 10 bases between them. The CDR3 runs to 13 residues. The CDR3: CASSPRDHYGYTF. The CDR3 nucleotides are TGTGCCAGTAGTCCCCGGGACCACTATGGCTACACCTTC.

This clone has only one observation. The V call is TRBV11-2, the J call TRBJ2-7; D is uncertain. Germline V lookup: CDR1 SGHAT, CDR2 FQNNGV. The V gene lost 1 base and the J gene lost 2 bases, with 6 bases spanning the gap. This CDR3 has 13 residues. CDR3: CASSLGVTYEQYF. CDR3 nucleotide sequence: TGTGCCAGCAGCTTAGGGGTTACCTACGAGCAGTACTTC.

The chain combines TRBV28 with TRBJ2-7; TRBD1 matches 9 bases. CDR1 MDHEN and CDR2 SYDVKM come from the germline V gene. The CDR3 covers 15 residues. Unmatched junction bases numbered 8, after V lost 5 bases and J lost 3 bases. The CDR3 loop is CASSPRTGADYEQYF. CDR3 sequence (DNA): TGTGCCAGCAGTCCCAGGACAGGGGCCGACTACGAGCAGTACTTC.

The V call is TRBV28, the J call TRBJ1-5; the D is unclear. CDR3 size: 15 residues. CDR1 is MDHEN, CDR2 SYDVKM, per germline. Trimming left V 8 bases short and J 7 bases short, with 21 bases between. CDR3: CASVPKRGYRQPQHF. The CDR3, as DNA: TGTGCCAGCGTCCCAAAGAGAGGGTATAGGCAGCCCCAGCATTTT.

V gene TRBV6-2 or TRBV6-3 combines with J gene TRBJ2-7, with 10 bases matching TRBD2. Germline V gives CDR1 MNHEY, CDR2 SVGEGT. The CDR3 is 15 amino acids. The trim removed 2 bases at V and 2 bases at J, leaving 3 bases unmatched. CDR3 DNA: TGTGCCAGCAGTTACCGTAGCGGGGGGACCTACGAGCAGTACTTC. As protein: CASSYRSGGTYEQYF.

V and J are TRBV3-1 (or the pseudogene TRBV3-2) and TRBJ1-6; D ambiguous. Trimming left V 10 bases short and J 0 bases short, with 10 bases between. This CDR3 contains 14 residues. CDR1 is LGHDT and CDR2 is YNNKEL in the germline V gene (reference sequence). In DNA form, the CDR3 reads TGTGCCACCCGTGGGTACTCCTATAATTCACCCCTCCACTTT. It codes for CATRGYSYNSPLHF.

The chain has TRBV4-3 and TRBJ2-1, with 7 positions matching TRBD1. Germline-derived CDR1 and CDR2 are LGHNA and YSLEER. The CDR3 covers 16 residues. V trimming: 0 bases; J trimming: 2 bases; junction bases outside the gene matches: 4. CDR3 protein: CASSQDRGGTYNEQFF. CDR3 DNA: TGCGCCAGCAGCCAAGATCGAGGGGGCACCTACAATGAGCAGTTCTTC.

The rearrangement links TRBV7-2 to TRBJ1-2, with TRBD1 matching over 7 bases. The V gene end was trimmed by 8 bases and the J gene end by 4 bases; junction bases not matched to a gene: 7. The germline gives CDR1 SGHTA, CDR2 FQGNSA. This CDR3 has 13 amino acids. CDR3 DNA sequence: TGTGCCAGCTGGACAGGCGACGCCTATGGCTACACCTTC. Translating gives CASWTGDAYGYTF.

A single count supports this clone. The rearrangement links TRBV7-9 to TRBJ2-1, with 8 bases identical to TRBD2. Per the germline V gene, CDR1 is SEHNR and CDR2 is FQNEAQ (reference sequence). CDR3 length: 19 residues. Trimming cost V 2 bases and J 0 bases; bases outside gene matches: 12. As DNA, the CDR3 is TGTGCCAGCAGCTTAAGGACTAGCCACGAGAGCAGCTCCTACAATGAGCAGTTCTTC. Translated: CASSLRTSHESSSYNEQFF.

The chain employs TRBV20-1 and TRBJ1-6; D might be TRBD1 (6 bases). Germline V CDR1 and CDR2: DFQATT, SNEGSKA (reference sequence). Trimming removed 1 base at V and 12 bases at J, with 7 bases between. This CDR3 is built from 11 residues. CDR3 nucleotides: TGCAGTGCTAGAGTAGGGGGACCCCTCCACTTT. It translates to CSARVGGPLHF.

CDR3 protein: CAWSRDTPYRNYEQYF. The CDR3 bases are TGTGCCTGGAGCAGGGATACACCGTATCGTAACTACGAGCAGTACTTC. The chain combines TRBV30 with TRBJ2-7; weak D call: TRBD1 (5 bases). This CDR3 has 16 residues. V lost 3 bases to trimming and J lost 3 bases, with 21 bases between them. The V gene's germline CDR1 is GTSNPN and CDR2 SVGIG (reference sequence).

This chain connects TRBV19 to TRBJ1-5, with D perhaps TRBD1 (6 bases). The CDR3 is made up of 14 amino acids. V lost 3 bases and J 6 bases, leaving 12 bases between the germline ends. The V gene's germline CDR1 is LNHDA and CDR2 SQIVND (reference sequence). CDR3 in DNA: TGTGCCAGTAGTATCGCGGGGGCAGGTCAGCCCCAGCATTTT. It codes for CASSIAGAGQPQHF.

The rearrangement joins TRBV5-8 to TRBJ2-3, with TRBD2 matching 9 bases. The germline V gene has CDR1 SGHTS and CDR2 YDEGEE. Trimming cost V 3 bases and J 2 bases; bases outside gene matches: 10. CDR3 length: 17 amino acids. CDR3 region: CASSSGASGGHTDTQYF. The CDR3 DNA reads TGTGCCAGCAGCTCGGGGGCGAGCGGGGGGCACACAGATACGCAGTATTTT.